The 3 T cell receptor beta chains in this list originate from one sample, sequenced in a study of blood T cell repertoires in COVID-19. Repertoires were generated with immunoSEQ multiplex PCR, while TCRdb's copy carries only in-frame clones and drops some. Of more than 50,000 clones listed, around 87% are singletons. The material sequenced was peripheral blood. The receptors derive from a man in his 60s with active COVID-19.

The CDR3 spells CASRIQLSSYNSPLHF. The CDR3, as DNA: TGTGCCAGCAGAATACAGCTTAGCTCCTATAATTCACCCCTCCACTTT. The chain is built from TRBV27 and TRBJ1-6; the D is unclear. V lost 6 bases and J 0 bases, leaving 12 bases between the germline ends. This CDR3 has 16 residues. CDR1 and CDR2 (germline): MNHEY, SMNVEV (reference sequence).

This chain uses TRBV7-9 with TRBJ1-1; 9 bases match TRBD1. The trim removed 5 bases at V and 5 bases at J, leaving 6 bases unmatched. CDR3 length: 14 residues. Germline V gene sequence: CDR1 SEHNR, CDR2 FQNEAQ (reference sequence). CDR3 residues: CASSQQGARTEAFF. DNA for the CDR3: TGTGCCAGCAGCCAACAGGGGGCGCGAACTGAAGCTTTCTTT.

The chain joins TRBV9 to TRBJ1-6; D remains unclear. This CDR3 is built from 15 residues. Germline V gene data show CDR1 as SGDLS and CDR2 as YYNGEE. Trimming stripped 0 bases from V and 12 bases from J, with 16 bases between. This CDR3 is CASSVEIHPGEPLHF. DNA for the CDR3: TGTGCCAGCAGCGTAGAGATCCACCCGGGAGAACCCCTCCACTTT.